This T cell receptor (beta chain) is drawn from a study of shared clonotypes between healthy human individuals. CDR1 and CDR2 from the germline V gene are LGHNT and FRNRAP. V lost 5 bases and J lost 8, with 9 bases in between. The CDR3 contains 12 residues. The repertoire was sequenced with immunoSEQ multiplex PCR; TCRdb's copy has only in-frame clones and lacks some. Seen here are around 2.5 million clones, under 95% observed once, and the top ten hold about 0.38%. Study findings and constraints: Rarefaction showed that sequencing of sorted subsets was incomplete (despite large depth). Naive subsets, compared against memory subsets, generally had larger estimated richness values.

Only one count was recorded for this clone. Its antigen is as yet unknown. The sample was naive CD4+ T cells from PBMCs. The subset was: CD45RA+ positively selected. The receptor was derived from a man between 18 and 29 years old in good health. Some clones in this sample may be carry-over from other donors' samples. V gene TRBV12-5 combines with J gene TRBJ2-2; D gene unclear. The CDR3 is CASGLELGELFF. CDR3 coding DNA: TGTGCTAGTGGTCTGGAGTTAGGGGAGCTGTTTTTT.